This T cell receptor beta chain was recorded in a study of blood T cells in healthy people across ages. Germline CDR1 reads ENHRY; CDR2 reads SYGVKD. Trimming stripped 7 bases from V and 0 bases from J, with 4 bases between. The CDR3 loop spans 11 amino acids. The sample holds a few counts of this clonotype. Each sample provided at least 6 micrograms of extracted total RNA. Together with a sample-barcoded 5' primer, a J-beta primer mix was included in a second PCR lasting about 6 to 11 cycles. TCRdb analysed the 5' RACE reads with MiXCR anew, one entry per CDR3 protein. Altogether about a million distinct CDR3 sequences are present, roughly two fifths being singletons, with the ten largest covering approximately 14%.

Source material: blood. The chain employs TRBV10-3 and TRBJ2-7; D call uncertain. The origin of this receptor is a man aged 18 to 30 in good health. The CDR3 loop is CAIMGSYEQYF. The CDR3, as DNA: TGTGCCATCATGGGCTCCTACGAGCAGTACTTC.